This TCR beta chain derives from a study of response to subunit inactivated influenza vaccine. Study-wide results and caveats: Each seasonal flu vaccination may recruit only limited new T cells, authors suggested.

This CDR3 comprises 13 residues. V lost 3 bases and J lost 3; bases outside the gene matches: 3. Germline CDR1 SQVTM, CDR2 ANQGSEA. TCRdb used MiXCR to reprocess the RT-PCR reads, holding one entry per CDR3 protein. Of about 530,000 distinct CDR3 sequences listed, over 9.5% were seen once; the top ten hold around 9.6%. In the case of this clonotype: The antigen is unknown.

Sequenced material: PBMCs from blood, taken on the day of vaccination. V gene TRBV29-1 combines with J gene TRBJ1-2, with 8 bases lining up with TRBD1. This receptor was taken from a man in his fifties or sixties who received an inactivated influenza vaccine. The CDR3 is CSVEAGGDYGYTF. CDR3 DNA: TGCAGCGTTGAGGCAGGGGGCGACTATGGCTACACCTTC.